The 18 T cell receptor beta chains in this list originate from one sample, sequenced in a study of beta chain features in type 1 diabetes. Their antigen targets remain unknown. General study points: Shorter TCRB CDR3s, moderately but significantly so, marked every one of the four CD4+ subsets in Type 1 diabetes patients.

TCRB transcripts that were expressed got sequenced, as all of the isolated RNA had been reverse transcribed. Repertoires were generated with immunoSEQ multiplex PCR, while TCRdb's copy carries only in-frame clones and drops some. The data show about 270,000 clones, 13% to 15% seen once. The specimen was naive CD4+ T cells from blood. Every receptor here comes from a man under 40 with type 1 diabetes.

This clone was observed a few times. The genes are TRBV28 and TRBJ2-7; D is possibly TRBD1 (6 bases). The ends were cut back, 11 bases at V and 3 bases at J, with 20 bases in the middle. Looked up from germline, CDR1 is MDHEN and CDR2 is SYDVKM. CDR3 length equals 14 residues. This CDR3 reads CASRYGTPNYEQYF. The CDR3 DNA sequence: TGTGCCTCTAGATACGGGACACCGAACTACGAGCAGTACTTC.

The chain has TRBV30 and TRBJ2-5; maybe TRBD2 (6 bases). Trimming pared 4 bases from V and 2 bases from J, leaving 11 bases between. This CDR3 is built from 13 residues. Germline V gene sequence: CDR1 GTSNPN, CDR2 SVGIG (reference sequence). The CDR3 nucleotides read TGTGCCTGGACTAGCGATAATCAAGAGACCCAGTACTTC. Amino acid sequence: CAWTSDNQETQYF.

In this sample, this clone turned up a few times. This same CDR3 is encoded by further DNA sequences in the sample. The gene calls are TRBV18 and TRBJ1-1; the match to TRBD1 covers 7 bases. Looked up from germline, CDR1 is KGHSH and CDR2 is LQKENI. This CDR3 is 14 amino acids long. V was pared by 3 bases and J by 2 bases, with 3 bases of the junction left unmatched. This chain's CDR3 is CASSPWTGNTEAFF. For the CDR3, the DNA is TGTGCCAGCTCACCGTGGACAGGTAACACTGAAGCTTTCTTT.

Remarks on this clone: The sample holds other DNA sequences that translate to the same CDR3. The chain recombines TRBV28 with TRBJ1-2; 10 nucleotides match TRBD1. V shed 2 bases, J shed 5 bases, and the junction held 2 bases outside the gene matches. The CDR3 sequence is 14 residues long. CDR1 and CDR2 from the germline V gene are MDHEN and SYDVKM. The DNA for the CDR3 is TGTGCCAGCAGTTTAGGGACAGGGGATTATGGCTACACCTTC. It is translated as CASSLGTGDYGYTF.

This clone appeared a single time. V gene TRBV5-1 combines with J gene TRBJ2-7; no clear D. CDR3 size: 15 residues. CDR1 is SGHRS and CDR2 is YFSETQ in the germline V gene. Trimming left V 4 bases short and J 4 bases short, with 18 bases between. In DNA form, the CDR3 reads TGCGCCAGCAGCCTCACACCCCGTGGTCCGTACGAGCAGTACTTC. Its protein product is CASSLTPRGPYEQYF. Supplemented by reference TRBV5-1 and TRBJ2-7, the full variable domain reads KAGVTQTPRYLIKTRGQQVTLSCSPISGHRSVSWYQQTPGQGLQFLFEYFSETQRNKGNFPGRFSGRQFSNSRSEMNVSTLELGDSALYLCASSLTPRGPYEQYFGPGTRLTVT.

This chain connects TRBV2 to TRBJ2-7, with 9 bases matching TRBD2. The germline gives CDR1 SNHLY, CDR2 FYNNEI. The CDR3 is 14 residues long. J was trimmed by 2 bases and V by 6 bases; bases with no gene match: 5. CDR3 bases: TGTGCCAGCAGGGTGACTAGCGGCGCCTACGAGCAGTACTTC. It codes for CASRVTSGAYEQYF.

This clone was seen a handful of times. This sequence joins TRBV6-6 and TRBJ2-3; perhaps TRBD2 as D (6 bases). Trimming stripped 7 bases from V and 10 bases from J, with 18 bases between. The CDR3 is 13 amino acids. The germline V gene encodes CDR1 MNHNY and CDR2 SVGAGI (reference sequence). The CDR3, as DNA: TGTGCCAGCACTCTGGGTGAACGGGGGTCGCAGTATTTT. Translating gives CASTLGERGSQYF.

This clone was recorded a few times. The rearrangement joins TRBV9 to TRBJ2-5; 8 bases agree with TRBD2. The CDR3 is made up of 15 amino acids. In germline, CDR1 is SGDLS, CDR2 YYNGEE. With V trimmed by 0 bases and J by 5 bases, 6 bases remained unmatched. CDR3 sequence (DNA): TGTGCCAGCAGCGTAGCGGGAGGGCAAGTGGAGACCCAGTACTTC. It is translated as CASSVAGGQVETQYF.

The rearrangement uses TRBV29-1 and TRBJ2-5, with a possible D match to TRBD1 (6 bases). Per germline, CDR1 SQVTM and CDR2 ANQGSEA. The germline V and J ends were trimmed by 4 bases and 7 bases, with 25 bases remaining between them. There are 16 residues in the CDR3. CDR3 DNA: TGCAGCGTTGTGGGGGCAAGAGCTAGTGGTTATAGGACCCAGTACTTC. Its translation is CSVVGARASGYRTQYF.

This sequence joins TRBV5-1 and TRBJ1-1; perhaps TRBD1 as D (6 bases). CDR3 length: 13 residues. Trimming stripped 5 bases from V and 4 bases from J, with 12 bases between. Per germline, CDR1 SGHRS and CDR2 YFSETQ. CDR3 residues: CASRPQQGTEAFF. In nucleotides, the CDR3 is TGCGCCAGCAGGCCCCAACAGGGCACTGAAGCTTTCTTT.

In this sample, this clone turned up a few times. The identical CDR3 is also encoded by other nucleotide sequences in the sample. V and J are TRBV18 and TRBJ2-7, with D maybe TRBD2 (5 bases). Germline-derived CDR1 and CDR2 are KGHSH and LQKENI. The CDR3 has 13 amino acids. Trimming took off 3 bases at V and 5 bases at J, with 11 bases between the two ends. The CDR3 sequence is CASSPLTRDEQYF. CDR3 coding DNA: TGTGCCAGCTCACCGCTCACTAGGGACGAGCAGTACTTC. The whole variable domain, remainder taken from reference TRBV18 and TRBJ2-7, is NAGVMQNPRHLVRRRGQEARLRCSPMKGHSHVYWYRQLPEEGLKFMVYLQKENIIDESGMPKERFSAEFPKEGPSILRIQQVVRGDSAAYFCASSPLTRDEQYFGPGTRLTVT.

This chain connects TRBV7-3 to TRBJ1-5; D is uncertain. V was pared by 5 bases and J by 4 bases, with 9 bases between. The CDR3 length is 13 residues. CDR1 and CDR2 (germline): SGHTA, FQGTGA. As DNA, the CDR3 is TGTGCCAGCAGCCCTTCGGGGAATCAGCCCCAGCATTTT. Its protein product is CASSPSGNQPQHF.

The genes are TRBV19 and TRBJ2-3; D remains ambiguous. This CDR3 has 13 residues. Germline CDR1 LNHDA, CDR2 SQIVND (reference sequence). Trimming pared 6 bases from V and 0 bases from J, leaving 7 bases between. The DNA for the CDR3 is TGTGCCAGTAGCGACACCAGCACAGATACGCAGTATTTT. Encoded protein: CASSDTSTDTQYF.

V usage is TRBV29-1 and J usage is TRBJ2-7; 7 bases are a match to TRBD1. The CDR3 is 13 amino acids. The germline V gene has CDR1 SQVTM and CDR2 ANQGSEA. After removal of 6 bases from V and 4 bases from J, the junction contained 9 bases not matched to a gene. In nucleotides, the CDR3 is TGCAGCGTGGCTGGGACAGCCGCATACGAGCAGTACTTC. Protein sequence: CSVAGTAAYEQYF.

The genes are TRBV18 and TRBJ2-7; D gene ambiguous. This CDR3 has 15 amino acids. Germline loops: CDR1 KGHSH, CDR2 LQKENI. Trimming removed 1 base from V and 0 bases from J, with 10 bases in between. CDR3 amino acids: CASSPRSVGSYEQYF. The CDR3 coding sequence is TGTGCCAGCTCACCACGCTCGGTCGGCTCCTACGAGCAGTACTTC.

This chain links TRBV14 with TRBJ1-4, with 7 bases lining up with TRBD1. Germline CDR1 reads SGHDN; CDR2 reads FVKESK. CDR3 length equals 14 residues. V lost 4 bases, J lost 10 bases, and 9 bases stayed unmatched. The CDR3 is CASSPGTDRSKLFF. CDR3 sequence (DNA): TGTGCCAGCAGCCCGGGAACGGACAGGTCAAAACTGTTTTTT.

This clone was seen only a few times. This rearrangement joins TRBV28 to TRBJ2-1; D ambiguous. The germline CDR1 and CDR2 sequences are MDHEN and SYDVKM. The V end lost 2 bases, the J end lost 1 base, and 6 bases lay between the germline ends. This CDR3 is built from 14 residues. The CDR3 DNA reads as TGTGCCAGCAGTTTACTAGTTTCCTACAATGAGCAGTTCTTC. Amino acid sequence: CASSLLVSYNEQFF.

This chain joins TRBV7-9 and TRBJ2-3, with D unresolved. Germline V gene lookup returns CDR1 SEHNR and CDR2 FQNEAQ (reference sequence). The germline V and J ends were trimmed by 2 bases and 1 base, with 7 bases remaining between them. The CDR3 consists of 14 residues. As DNA, the CDR3 is TGTGCCAGCAGCTTATCGGTAGGCACAGATACGCAGTATTTT. Translation gives CASSLSVGTDTQYF.